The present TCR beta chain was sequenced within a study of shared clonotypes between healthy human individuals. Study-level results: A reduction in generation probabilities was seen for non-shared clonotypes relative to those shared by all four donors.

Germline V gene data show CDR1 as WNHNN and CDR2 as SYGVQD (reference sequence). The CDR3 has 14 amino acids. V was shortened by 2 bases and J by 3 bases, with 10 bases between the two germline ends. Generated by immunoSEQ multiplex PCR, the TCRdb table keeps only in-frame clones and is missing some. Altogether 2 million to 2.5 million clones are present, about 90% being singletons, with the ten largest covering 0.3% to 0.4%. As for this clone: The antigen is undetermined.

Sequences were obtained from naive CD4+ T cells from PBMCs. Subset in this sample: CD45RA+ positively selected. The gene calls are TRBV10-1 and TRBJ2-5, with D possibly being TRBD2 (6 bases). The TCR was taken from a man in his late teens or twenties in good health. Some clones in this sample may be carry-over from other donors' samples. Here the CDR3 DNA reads TGCGCCAGCAGTGAGGGGGGGACGAAAGAGACCCAGTACTTC. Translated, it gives CASSEGGTKETQYF.